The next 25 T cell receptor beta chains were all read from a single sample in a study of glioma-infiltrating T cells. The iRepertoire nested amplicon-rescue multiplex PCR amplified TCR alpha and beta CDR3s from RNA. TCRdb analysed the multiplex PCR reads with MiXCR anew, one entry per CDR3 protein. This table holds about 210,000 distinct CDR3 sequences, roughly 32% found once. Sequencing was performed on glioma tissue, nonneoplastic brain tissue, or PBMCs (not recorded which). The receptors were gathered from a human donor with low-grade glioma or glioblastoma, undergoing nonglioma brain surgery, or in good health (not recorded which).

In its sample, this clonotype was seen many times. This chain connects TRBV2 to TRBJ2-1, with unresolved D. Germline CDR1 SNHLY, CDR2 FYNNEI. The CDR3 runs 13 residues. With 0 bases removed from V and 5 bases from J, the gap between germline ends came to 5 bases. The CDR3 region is CASSEAGHNEQFF. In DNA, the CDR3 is TGTGCCAGCAGTGAAGCGGGTCACAATGAGCAGTTCTTC.

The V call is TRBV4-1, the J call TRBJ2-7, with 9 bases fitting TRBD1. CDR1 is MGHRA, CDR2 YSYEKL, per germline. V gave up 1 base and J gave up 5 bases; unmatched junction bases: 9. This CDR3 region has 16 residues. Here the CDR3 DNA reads TGCGCCAGCAGCCAAGGACTGCGGGGACAGGGTCACGAGCAGTACTTC. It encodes CASSQGLRGQGHEQYF.

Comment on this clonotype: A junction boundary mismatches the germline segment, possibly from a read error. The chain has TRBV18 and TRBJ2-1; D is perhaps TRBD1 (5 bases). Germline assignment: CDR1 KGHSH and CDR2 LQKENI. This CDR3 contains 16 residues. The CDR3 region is CASSPPLGQGEYEQLF. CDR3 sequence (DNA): TGTGCCAGCTCACCACCATTGGGGCAGGGCGAATACGAGCAGCTCTTC.

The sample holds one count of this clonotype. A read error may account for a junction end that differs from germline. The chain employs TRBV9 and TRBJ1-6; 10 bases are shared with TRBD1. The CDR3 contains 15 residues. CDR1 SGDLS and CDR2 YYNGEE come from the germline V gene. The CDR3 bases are TGTGCCAGCAGTCCCGGGGACAGGGGCAGGTCACCCCTCTACTTT. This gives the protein CASSPGDRGRSPLYF.

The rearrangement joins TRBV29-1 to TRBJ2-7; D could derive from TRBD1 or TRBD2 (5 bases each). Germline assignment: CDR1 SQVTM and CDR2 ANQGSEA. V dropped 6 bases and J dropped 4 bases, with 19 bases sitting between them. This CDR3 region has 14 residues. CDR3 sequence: CSVRPGKGLYEQYF. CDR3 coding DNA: TGCAGCGTCCGTCCGGGAAAGGGGCTGTACGAGCAGTACTTC.

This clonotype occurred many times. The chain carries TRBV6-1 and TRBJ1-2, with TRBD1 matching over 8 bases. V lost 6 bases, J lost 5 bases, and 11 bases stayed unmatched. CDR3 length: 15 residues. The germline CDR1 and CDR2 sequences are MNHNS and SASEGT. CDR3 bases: TGTGCCAGCAGACGACAGGGGACGGGGGTATATGGCTACACCTTC. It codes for CASRRQGTGVYGYTF.

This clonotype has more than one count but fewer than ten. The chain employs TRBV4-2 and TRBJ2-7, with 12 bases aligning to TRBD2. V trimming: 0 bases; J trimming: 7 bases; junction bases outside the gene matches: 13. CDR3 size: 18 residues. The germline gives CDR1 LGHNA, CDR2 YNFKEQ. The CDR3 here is CASSQETGLAGGPEEQYF. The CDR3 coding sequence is TGTGCCAGCAGCCAAGAAACCGGGCTAGCGGGAGGGCCAGAGGAGCAGTACTTC.

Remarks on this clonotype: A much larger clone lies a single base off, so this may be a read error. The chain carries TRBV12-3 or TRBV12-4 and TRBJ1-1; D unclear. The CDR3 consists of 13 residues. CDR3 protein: CASNTDLNNEAFF. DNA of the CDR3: TGTGCCAGCAACACGGACCTGAACAATGAAGCTTTCTTT.

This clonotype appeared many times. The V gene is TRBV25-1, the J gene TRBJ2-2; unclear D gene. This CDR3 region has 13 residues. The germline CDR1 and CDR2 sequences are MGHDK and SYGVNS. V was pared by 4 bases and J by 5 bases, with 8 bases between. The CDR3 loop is CASSVTGTGELFF. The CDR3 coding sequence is TGTGCCAGCAGTGTAACTGGAACCGGGGAGCTGTTTTTT.

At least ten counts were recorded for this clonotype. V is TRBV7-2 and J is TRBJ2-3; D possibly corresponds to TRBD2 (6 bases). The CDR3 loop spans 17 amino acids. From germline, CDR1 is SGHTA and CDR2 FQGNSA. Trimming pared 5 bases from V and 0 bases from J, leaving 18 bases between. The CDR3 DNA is TGTGCCAGCAGCCGTATTCGGGGGTTCACTAGCACAGATACGCAGTATTTT. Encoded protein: CASSRIRGFTSTDTQYF.

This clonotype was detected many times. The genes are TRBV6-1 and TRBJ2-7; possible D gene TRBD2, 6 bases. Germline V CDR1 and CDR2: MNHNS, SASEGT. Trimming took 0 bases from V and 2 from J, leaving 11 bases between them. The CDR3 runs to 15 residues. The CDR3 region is CASSEAGLGTYEQYF. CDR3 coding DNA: TGTGCCAGCAGTGAAGCGGGACTGGGAACCTACGAGCAGTACTTC.

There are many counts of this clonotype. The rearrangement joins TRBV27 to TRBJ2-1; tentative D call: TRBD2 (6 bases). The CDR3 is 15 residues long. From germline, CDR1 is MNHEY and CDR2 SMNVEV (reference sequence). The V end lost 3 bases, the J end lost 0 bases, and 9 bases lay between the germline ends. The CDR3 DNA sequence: TGTGCCAGCAGTTTTAGCGGTAGCTCCTACAATGAGCAGTTCTTC. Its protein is CASSFSGSSYNEQFF.

The CDR3 nucleotides read TGCGCCAGCAGCTGGGAGGGGGTAGCGGGAGGGCCGTTATACAATGAGCAGTTCTTC. Translation: CASSWEGVAGGPLYNEQFF. This chain connects TRBV5-1 to TRBJ2-1, with TRBD2 identical over 11 bases. Trimming removed 3 bases from V and 4 bases from J; junction bases left unmatched: 15. The CDR3 contains 19 residues. Germline values: CDR1 SGHRS, CDR2 YFSETQ.

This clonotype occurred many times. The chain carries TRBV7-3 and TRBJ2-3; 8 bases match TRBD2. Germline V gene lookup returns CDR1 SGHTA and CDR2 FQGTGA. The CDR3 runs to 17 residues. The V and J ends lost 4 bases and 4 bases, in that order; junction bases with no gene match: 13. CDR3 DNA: TGTGCCAGCAGCTCTAACGGCCAGCGGGGGCGCGCAGATACGCAGTATTTT. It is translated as CASSSNGQRGRADTQYF.

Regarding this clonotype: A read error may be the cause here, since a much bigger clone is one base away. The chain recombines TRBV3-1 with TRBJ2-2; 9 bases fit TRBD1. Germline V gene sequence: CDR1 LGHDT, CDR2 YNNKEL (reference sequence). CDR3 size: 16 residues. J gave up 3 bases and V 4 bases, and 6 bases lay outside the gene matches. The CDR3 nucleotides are TGTGCCAGCAGCCTACAACGGACAGGGGACACCGGGGAGCTGTTTTTT. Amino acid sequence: CASSLQRTGDTGELFF.

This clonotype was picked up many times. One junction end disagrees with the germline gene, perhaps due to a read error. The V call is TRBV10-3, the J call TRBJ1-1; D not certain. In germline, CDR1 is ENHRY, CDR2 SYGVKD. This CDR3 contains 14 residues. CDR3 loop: CAISERPLNTEAFF. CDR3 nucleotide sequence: TGTGCCATCAGTGAGCGGCCCCTGAATACTGAAGCTTTCTTT.

CDR3 amino acids: CASIPKRYCRDEQYF. The CDR3 DNA sequence: TGTGCCAGCATCCCTAAAAGATACTGCAGGGACGAGCAGTACTTC. The chain employs TRBV3-1 and TRBJ2-7, with D possibly matching TRBD1 (5 bases). The V end was cut by 7 bases, the J end by 5 bases, with 21 bases between. In germline, CDR1 is LGHDT, CDR2 YNNKEL (reference sequence). The CDR3 runs to 15 residues.

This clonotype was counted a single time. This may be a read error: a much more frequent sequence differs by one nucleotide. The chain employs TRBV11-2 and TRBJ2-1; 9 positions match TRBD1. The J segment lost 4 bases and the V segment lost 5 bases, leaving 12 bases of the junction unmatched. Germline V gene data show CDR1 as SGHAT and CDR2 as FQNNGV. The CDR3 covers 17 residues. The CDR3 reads CASSDRPGQGTYNEQFF. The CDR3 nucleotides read TGTGCCAGCAGCGACCGCCCGGGACAGGGTACATACAATGAGCAGTTCTTC. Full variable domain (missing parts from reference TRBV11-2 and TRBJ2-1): EAGVAQSPRYKIIEKRQSVAFWCNPISGHATLYWYQQILGQGPKLLIQFQNNGVVDDSQLPKDRFSAERLKGVDSTLKIQPAKLEDSAVYLCASSDRPGQGTYNEQFFGPGTRLTVL.

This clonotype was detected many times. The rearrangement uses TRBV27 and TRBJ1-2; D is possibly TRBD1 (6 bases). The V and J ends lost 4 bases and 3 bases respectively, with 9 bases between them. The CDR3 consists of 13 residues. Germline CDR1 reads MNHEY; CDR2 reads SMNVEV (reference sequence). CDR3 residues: CASSSGGHYGYTF. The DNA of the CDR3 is TGTGCCAGCAGTTCGGGGGGCCACTATGGCTACACCTTC.

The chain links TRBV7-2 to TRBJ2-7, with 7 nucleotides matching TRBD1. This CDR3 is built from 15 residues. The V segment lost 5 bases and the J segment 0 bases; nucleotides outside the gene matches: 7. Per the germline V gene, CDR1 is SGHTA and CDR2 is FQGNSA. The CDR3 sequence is CASSLQGSYSYEQYF. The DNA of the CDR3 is TGTGCCAGCAGCCTACAGGGGTCCTACTCCTACGAGCAGTACTTC. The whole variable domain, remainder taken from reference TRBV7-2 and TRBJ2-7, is GAGVSQSPSNKVTEKGKDVELRCDPISGHTALYWYRQSLGQGLEFLIYFQGNSAPDKSGLPSDRFSAERTGGSVSTLTIQRTQQEDSAVYLCASSLQGSYSYEQYFGPGTRLTVT.

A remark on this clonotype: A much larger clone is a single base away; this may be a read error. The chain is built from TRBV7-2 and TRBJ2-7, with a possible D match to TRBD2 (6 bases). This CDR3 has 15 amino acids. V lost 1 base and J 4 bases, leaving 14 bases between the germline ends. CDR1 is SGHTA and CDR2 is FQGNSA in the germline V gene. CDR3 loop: CASSLVAEGNYEQYF. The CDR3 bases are TGTGCCAGCAGCTTAGTAGCGGAAGGGAATTACGAGCAGTACTTC.

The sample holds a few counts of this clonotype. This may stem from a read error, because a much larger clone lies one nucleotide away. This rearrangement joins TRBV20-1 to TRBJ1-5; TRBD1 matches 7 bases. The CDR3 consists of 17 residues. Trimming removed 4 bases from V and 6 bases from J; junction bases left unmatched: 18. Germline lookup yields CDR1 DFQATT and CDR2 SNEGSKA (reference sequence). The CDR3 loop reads CSAKGLEEQGRSQPQHF. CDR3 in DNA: TGCAGTGCTAAAGGGCTCGAAGAACAGGGGCGTAGTCAGCCCCAGCATTTT.

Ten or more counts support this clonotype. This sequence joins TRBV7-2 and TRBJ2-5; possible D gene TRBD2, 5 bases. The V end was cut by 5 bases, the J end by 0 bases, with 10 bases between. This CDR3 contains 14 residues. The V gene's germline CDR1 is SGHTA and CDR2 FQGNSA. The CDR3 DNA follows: TGTGCCAGCAGCCCCCGGCGGGACCAAGAGACCCAGTACTTC. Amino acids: CASSPRRDQETQYF.

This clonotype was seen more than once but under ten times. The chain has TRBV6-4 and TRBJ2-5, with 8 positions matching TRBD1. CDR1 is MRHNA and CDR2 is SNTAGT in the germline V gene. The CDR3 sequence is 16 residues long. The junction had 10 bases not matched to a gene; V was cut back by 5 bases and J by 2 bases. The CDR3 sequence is CASSFPGTGQQETQYF. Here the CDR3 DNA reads TGTGCCAGCAGTTTCCCTGGGACAGGTCAGCAAGAGACCCAGTACTTC.

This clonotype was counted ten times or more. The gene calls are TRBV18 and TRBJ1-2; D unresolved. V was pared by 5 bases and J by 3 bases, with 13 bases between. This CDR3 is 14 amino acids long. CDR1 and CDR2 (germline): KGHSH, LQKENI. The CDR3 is CASSSRSRDYGYTF. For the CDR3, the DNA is TGTGCCAGCTCATCTAGGAGCAGAGACTATGGCTACACCTTC.